This T cell receptor beta chain was captured by sequencing in a study of cytomegalovirus exposure and HLA in healthy donors. The PCR was carried out with 60 Vbeta primers and 13 Jbeta primers. Assay used: immunoSEQ multiplex PCR; TCRdb lists only in-frame clones, some missing. The sample includes around 150,000 clones, roughly 77% seen only once; the top ten take approximately 10%. In germline, CDR1 is LNHDA, CDR2 SQIVND (reference sequence). The germline V and J ends were trimmed by 7 bases and 8 bases, with 18 bases remaining between them. CDR3 length equals 14 residues. This TCR came from a man aged 18 to 35 in good health and CMV-seropositive. The chain employs TRBV19 and TRBJ2-1, with D tentatively TRBD1 (6 bases). Sample: PBMCs. The CDR3, as DNA: TGTGCCAGTACACTATCCGGGACAAATCATGAGCAGTTCTTC. Its protein is CASTLSGTNHEQFF.